This TCR beta chain comes out of a study of shared clonotypes between healthy human individuals. Study conclusions and caveats: In the sorted subsets, rarefaction showed sequencing was incomplete despite large depth. Blood was the only sampled material, and tissue repertoires likely differ.

Deep level was the assay's run setting. In the original workflow: Junction-only sequences without quality scores were provided by ImmunoSEQ, so filtering was different. TCRdb's table, derived via immunoSEQ multiplex PCR, lists solely in-frame clones and lacks some. V and J calls plus clone size are reproduced from that table; the DNA served to infer D and trimming. The sample holds about 700,000 clones; roughly nine tenths are singletons and the top ten take 24%. There are 16 residues in the CDR3. V gave up 0 bases and J gave up 3 bases, with 15 bases separating them. Germline V lookup: CDR1 LGHNA, CDR2 YSLEER. In the case of this clone: What it recognizes is unknown.

The naive CD8 fraction comprised CD45RO-negative cells positively selected for CCR7 and excluded terminally differentiated effector memory CD45RA+ cells. The sequenced sample consisted of naive CD8+ T cells sorted from blood. V usage is TRBV4-3 and J usage is TRBJ2-7; no firm D call. This TCR was sampled from a man aged 25-40 years in good health. Written as DNA, the CDR3 is TGCGCCAGCAGCCAAGATCGAGGCCCTAAATTCTACGAGCAGTACTTC. It encodes CASSQDRGPKFYEQYF.